One sample yielded the 7 T cell receptor beta chains listed below, sequenced in a study of human T cells and chemical hapten exposure. Described time point: pre-sensitization, week 0. Described treatment: therapeutic diphenylcyclopropenone sensitization with weekly scalp DPC. From the RACE reads, TCRdb called clonotypes with MiXCR, one entry per CDR3 protein. The sample lists around 180,000 distinct CDR3 sequences, around 30% occurring once. The sample consisted of whole blood, taken in connection with sensitization to the hapten diphenylcyclopropenone (DPC). These receptor sequences come from a woman between 25 and 40 years old with alopecia areata. Some clones in this sample may be carry-over from other donors' samples.

This clonotype has more than one count but fewer than ten. V and J are TRBV7-2 and TRBJ1-6; D not certain. Germline V gene data show CDR1 as SGHTA and CDR2 as FQGNSA. The length of the CDR3 is 15 residues. V lost 5 bases and J 7 bases, leaving 15 bases between the germline ends. The CDR3, as DNA: TGTGCCAGCAGCCTCAATGAGGGCTGGAATTCACCCCTCCACTTT. It yields the protein CASSLNEGWNSPLHF. Full variable domain (outside the CDR3, taken from reference TRBV7-2 and TRBJ1-6): GAGVSQSPSNKVTEKGKDVELRCDPISGHTALYWYRQSLGQGLEFLIYFQGNSAPDKSGLPSDRFSAERTGGSVSTLTIQRTQQEDSAVYLCASSLNEGWNSPLHFGNGTRLTVT.

The chain combines TRBV28 with TRBJ1-2, with D maybe TRBD1 (5 bases). Germline CDR1 reads MDHEN; CDR2 reads SYDVKM. The CDR3 covers 12 residues. Trimming took off 8 bases at V and 1 base at J, with 8 bases between the two ends. CDR3 coding DNA: TGTGCCAGCGTAGGGGTTAACTATGGCTACACCTTC. Translating gives CASVGVNYGYTF.

This clonotype is a singleton in its sample. The chain combines TRBV28 with TRBJ2-7; D remains unclear. The CDR3 totals 13 residues. Trimming removed 6 bases from V and 3 bases from J, with 12 bases in between. Germline-derived CDR1 and CDR2 are MDHEN and SYDVKM. CDR3 nucleotide sequence: TGTGCCAGCAGAAACGACGGTTACTACGAGCAGTACTTC. This encodes CASRNDGYYEQYF.

The chain combines TRBV28 with TRBJ2-2, with 11 nucleotides matching TRBD2. The CDR3 contains 15 residues. Looked up from germline, CDR1 is MDHEN and CDR2 is SYDVKM. After removal of 6 bases from V and 5 bases from J, the junction contained 5 bases not matched to a gene. CDR3 region: CASSILAGVTGELFF. DNA for the CDR3: TGTGCCAGCAGCATACTAGCGGGAGTAACCGGGGAGCTGTTTTTT.

The chain uses TRBV2 and TRBJ1-1; no clear D gene. With 5 bases removed from V and 1 base from J, the gap between germline ends came to 8 bases. The germline CDR1 and CDR2 sequences are SNHLY and FYNNEI. The CDR3 runs to 13 residues. DNA of the CDR3: TGTGCCAGCAGTCAGGACGGGAACACTGAAGCTTTCTTT. Its translation is CASSQDGNTEAFF.

Only a few counts were recorded for this clonotype. The rearrangement links TRBV11-1 to TRBJ2-3, with D hard to call. Trimming removed 4 bases at V and 3 bases at J, with 8 bases between. The length of the CDR3 is 13 residues. Germline CDR1 and CDR2: SGHAT and FQDESV (reference sequence). DNA for the CDR3: TGTGCCAGCAGCTCACCAGAGACAGATACGCAGTATTTT. Translated, it gives CASSSPETDTQYF.

The chain couples TRBV20-1 to TRBJ2-7, with D possibly TRBD1 on 6 matching bases. The V end was cut by 0 bases, the J end by 0 bases, with 12 bases between. Germline CDR1 DFQATT, CDR2 SNEGSKA (reference sequence). The CDR3 totals 15 residues. CDR3 DNA sequence: TGCAGTGCTAGAGATGAACAGGGCCTCTCCTACGAGCAGTACTTC. Translated: CSARDEQGLSYEQYF.